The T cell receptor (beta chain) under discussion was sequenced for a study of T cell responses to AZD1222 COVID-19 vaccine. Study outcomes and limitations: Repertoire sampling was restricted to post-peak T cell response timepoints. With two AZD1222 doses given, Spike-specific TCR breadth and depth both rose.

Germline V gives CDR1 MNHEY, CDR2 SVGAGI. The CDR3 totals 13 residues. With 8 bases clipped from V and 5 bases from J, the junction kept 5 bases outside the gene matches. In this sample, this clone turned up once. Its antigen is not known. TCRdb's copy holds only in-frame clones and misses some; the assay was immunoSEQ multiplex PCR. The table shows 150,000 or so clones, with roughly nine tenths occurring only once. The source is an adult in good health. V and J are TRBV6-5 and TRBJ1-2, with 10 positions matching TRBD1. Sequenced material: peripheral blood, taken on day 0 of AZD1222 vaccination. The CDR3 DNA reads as TGTGCCAGCTTAGGGGACAGGGGTTATGGCTACACCTTC. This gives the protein CASLGDRGYGYTF.